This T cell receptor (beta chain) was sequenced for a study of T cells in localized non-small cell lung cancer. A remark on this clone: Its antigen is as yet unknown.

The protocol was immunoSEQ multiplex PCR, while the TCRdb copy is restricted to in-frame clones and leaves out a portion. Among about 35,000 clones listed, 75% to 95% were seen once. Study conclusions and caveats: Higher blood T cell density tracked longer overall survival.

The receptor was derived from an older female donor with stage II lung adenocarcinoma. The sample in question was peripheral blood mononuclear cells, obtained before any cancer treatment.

This CDR3 is CAWRQGGYQETQYF. The CDR3 DNA is TGTGCCTGGAGACAAGGGGGGTACCAAGAGACCCAGTACTTC. The chain is built from TRBV30 and TRBJ2-5, with D perhaps being TRBD1 or TRBD2 (6 bases each). Trimming removed 3 bases from V and 0 bases from J, with 11 bases in between. CDR1 and CDR2 from the germline V gene are GTSNPN and SVGIG (reference sequence). CDR3 length equals 14 residues.